Listed below are T cell receptor beta chains from one sample, sequenced in a study of T cell changes during pregnancy in multiple sclerosis. Sequenced by immunoSEQ multiplex PCR; TCRdb stores in-frame clones only, minus some. The data contain 58,000 or so clones, roughly 90% of them singletons. The sequences come from peripheral blood, collected in the first trimester of pregnancy. The receptors stem from a female donor with multiple sclerosis, enrolled in a pregnancy study. Each CDR3 is given with its conserved first and last residue. The order of the fields is V gene, D gene, clone size, J gene, CDR3 protein, CDR3 DNA. D genes are given only for firm matches. Expanded clones are given a class, and other clones once, few, many or no size at all.

>TRBV11-2|-|-|TRBJ2-7
CASSSSGASYEQYF
TGTGCCAGCAGCTCATCAGGGGCCTCCTACGAGCAGTACTTC
>TRBV4-2|-|-|TRBJ2-3
CASSQTYRAAGQYF
TGTGCCAGCAGCCAAACGTACAGGGCCGCAGGGCAGTATTTT
>TRBV4-3|-|-|TRBJ2-2
CASSQDWAGSPTGELFF
TGCGCCAGCAGCCAAGATTGGGCAGGATCACCCACCGGGGAGCTGTTTTTT
>TRBV15|-|-|TRBJ1-1
CATSRDQGYTEAFF
TGTGCCACCAGCAGAGATCAGGGCTACACTGAAGCTTTCTTT
>TRBV19|-|-|TRBJ1-3
CASSPLIQGHSGNTIYF
TGTGCCAGTAGTCCCCTCATACAGGGACACTCTGGAAACACCATATATTTT
>TRBV6-4|-|-|TRBJ2-1
CASSDSTTSSYNEQFF
TGTGCCAGCAGTGACTCGACTACCTCCTCCTACAATGAGCAGTTCTTC
>TRBV7-6|TRBD1|-|TRBJ2-2
CASSLGGQGAGELFF
TGTGCCAGCAGCTTAGGGGGACAGGGGGCCGGGGAGCTGTTTTTT
>TRBV29-1|-|-|TRBJ2-1
CSLTGNPLQDEQFF
TGCAGCCTAACAGGGAATCCACTACAAGATGAGCAGTTCTTC
>TRBV18|TRBD2|-|TRBJ2-3
CASSPWTSGGAFTDTQYF
TGTGCCAGCTCACCCTGGACTAGCGGGGGGGCATTCACAGATACGCAGTATTTT
>TRBV19|-|-|TRBJ1-5
CASSSGGASNQPQHF
TGTGCCAGTAGTAGCGGAGGGGCTAGCAATCAGCCCCAGCATTTT
>TRBV7-9|TRBD1|-|TRBJ2-2
CASSLTGGFEGPGELFF
TGTGCCAGCAGCTTGACAGGGGGCTTTGAGGGTCCCGGGGAGCTGTTTTTT
>TRBV27|TRBD1|once|TRBJ2-7
CASSPGQGGSYEQYF
TGTGCCAGCAGTCCAGGACAGGGGGGGTCCTACGAGCAGTACTTC
>TRBV18|TRBD1|-|TRBJ2-1
CASSPLGQGGHNEQFF
TGTGCCAGCTCACCATTGGGACAGGGCGGCCACAATGAGCAGTTCTTC
>TRBV13|TRBD2|once|TRBJ2-1
CASSSGTRTEQFF
TGTGCCAGCAGCTCCGGGACTAGGACTGAGCAGTTCTTC
>TRBV6-5|TRBD1|-|TRBJ2-1
CASRLPGGINNEQFF
TGTGCCAGCAGACTCCCAGGGGGAATAAACAATGAGCAGTTCTTC